Presented here are 21 T cell receptor beta chains from one specimen sequenced in a study of shared T cell receptors in the human thymus. Repertoires were generated with immunoSEQ multiplex PCR, while TCRdb's copy carries only in-frame clones and drops some. Here the sample spans roughly 550,000 clones, around 78% being singletons. These same data were also listed under a study on human thymus T cells.

Sequencing used thymocytes. The source is a boy less than two years old with a congenital heart defect.

The chain combines TRBV7-8 with TRBJ2-5, with 8 bases that match TRBD1. Trimming cost V 0 bases and J 1 base; bases outside gene matches: 7. This CDR3 spans 17 amino acids. Germline CDR1 is SGHVS and CDR2 is FQNEAQ. The CDR3 is CASSLARQGTLQETQYF. The CDR3 DNA reads as TGTGCCAGCAGCTTAGCCCGACAGGGGACCCTCCAAGAGACCCAGTACTTC.

The rearrangement joins TRBV7-2 to TRBJ2-7; TRBD1 matches 9 bases. This CDR3 comprises 16 residues. CDR1 and CDR2 (germline): SGHTA, FQGNSA. V trimming: 3 bases; J trimming: 0 bases; junction bases outside the gene matches: 6. The CDR3 nucleotides are TGTGCCAGCAGCTTCCGTCCGGGACAGGGCTCCTACGAGCAGTACTTC. This codes for CASSFRPGQGSYEQYF.

Only a few counts were recorded for this clone. The chain has TRBV11-2 and TRBJ1-5; TRBD1 is a possible D gene (6 bases). Germline assignment: CDR1 SGHAT and CDR2 FQNNGV. This CDR3 comprises 17 residues. Trimming cost V 5 bases and J 0 bases, with 17 bases left between them. CDR3 DNA sequence: TGTGCCAGCAGCCCCCAGGACAGAAATAATAGCAATCAGCCCCAGCATTTT. It yields the protein CASSPQDRNNSNQPQHF.

This sequence joins TRBV4-2 and TRBJ2-7; 14 nucleotides line up with TRBD2. In germline, CDR1 is LGHNA, CDR2 YNFKEQ. Unmatched junction bases numbered 7, after V lost 3 bases and J lost 0 bases. The CDR3 has 18 amino acids. The CDR3 protein is CASSHPGLAGASSYEQYF. CDR3 nucleotide sequence: TGTGCCAGCAGCCACCCGGGACTAGCGGGAGCAAGCTCCTACGAGCAGTACTTC.

This chain links TRBV30 with TRBJ2-7; 12 nucleotides match TRBD1. Germline CDR1 reads GTSNPN; CDR2 reads SVGIG (reference sequence). CDR3 length equals 17 residues. Losses at the gene ends were 3 bases for V and 3 bases for J; bases not matched to a gene: 12. DNA for the CDR3: TGTGCCTGGAGCCCCCCCCTTCGGGACAGGGGGCTCTACGAGCAGTACTTC. It specifies CAWSPPLRDRGLYEQYF.

The rearrangement uses TRBV27 and TRBJ2-5; weak D call: TRBD1 (5 bases). V was clipped by 1 base and J by 2 bases, with 20 bases between them. Looked up from germline, CDR1 is MNHEY and CDR2 is SMNVEV (reference sequence). The CDR3 totals 18 residues. CDR3 loop: CASSLLNNNDSYQETQYF. CDR3 DNA sequence: TGTGCCAGCAGTTTATTAAACAATAATGACAGTTATCAAGAGACCCAGTACTTC.

The chain combines TRBV27 with TRBJ2-1; 8 bases are a match to TRBD2. Per the germline V gene, CDR1 is MNHEY and CDR2 is SMNVEV (reference sequence). This CDR3 spans 17 amino acids. J gave up 4 bases and V 2 bases, and 10 bases lay outside the gene matches. For the CDR3, the DNA is TGTGCCAGCAGTTTAGCGGGGGGCGCGGGGATTTACAATGAGCAGTTCTTC. Amino acid sequence: CASSLAGGAGIYNEQFF.

This chain links TRBV18 with TRBJ1-2; 8 nucleotides match TRBD1. The CDR3 contains 17 residues. V was clipped by 6 bases and J by 0 bases; unmatched bases: 12. CDR1 and CDR2 (germline): KGHSH, LQKENI. The CDR3 sequence is CASSSPGQAIANYGYTF. The CDR3 nucleotides read TGTGCCAGCTCTTCCCCGGGACAGGCCATAGCTAACTATGGCTACACCTTC.

In its sample, this clone was seen a few times. The rearrangement joins TRBV30 to TRBJ2-7, with D tentatively TRBD2 (6 bases). Germline CDR1 and CDR2: GTSNPN and SVGIG (reference sequence). Deletions cut 0 bases from V and 2 bases from J, with 14 bases between. The CDR3 sequence is 15 residues long. The CDR3 DNA sequence: TGTGCCTGGAGTGTACTTCCAGGCGGGGCCTACGAGCAGTACTTC. Its protein product is CAWSVLPGGAYEQYF.

This clone was detected only once. The chain recombines TRBV5-4 with TRBJ1-2; D is perhaps TRBD1 (5 bases). This CDR3 has 14 residues. V shed 3 bases and J shed 7 bases, with 16 bases lying between them. CDR1 is SGHNT, CDR2 YYREEE, per germline (reference sequence). Written as DNA, the CDR3 is TGTGCCAGCAGCTCGTGGGGGGGGAGTATTGGCTACACCTTC. Its translation is CASSSWGGSIGYTF.

The chain links TRBV27 to TRBJ2-5; TRBD1 agrees at 8 bases. V lost 5 bases and J lost 1; bases outside the gene matches: 6. The CDR3 runs to 15 residues. CDR1 is MNHEY and CDR2 is SMNVEV in the germline V gene (reference sequence). CDR3 nucleotide sequence: TGTGCCAGCAGTGCGACAGGGGAGACCCAAGAGACCCAGTACTTC. It is translated as CASSATGETQETQYF.

In its sample, this clone was seen a few times. This chain connects TRBV21-1 to TRBJ2-7; TRBD1, as called in the table, went unchecked against the DNA. TRBV21-1 is recorded as a pseudogene. This CDR3 is built from 17 residues. Written as DNA, the CDR3 is TGTGCCAGCAGCAAAGGGGGACAGGCCCCCCCCACCTACGAGCAGTACTTC. It yields the protein CASSKGGQAPPTYEQYF.

This clone turned up a few times. The chain combines TRBV27 with TRBJ2-7, with 13 bases that match TRBD2. After removal of 6 bases from V and 5 bases from J, the junction contained 10 bases not matched to a gene. This CDR3 contains 16 residues. Germline assignment: CDR1 MNHEY and CDR2 SMNVEV (reference sequence). CDR3 sequence: CASSHGLAGEVDEQYF. Written as DNA, the CDR3 is TGTGCCAGCAGCCACGGACTAGCGGGAGAGGTCGACGAGCAGTACTTC.

This rearrangement joins TRBV6-5 to TRBJ2-3; D gene unclear. This CDR3 comprises 15 residues. Trimming removed 0 bases at V and 6 bases at J, with 13 bases between. Germline V gene lookup returns CDR1 MNHEY and CDR2 SVGAGI. CDR3 coding DNA: TGTGCCAGCAGTTACTCGCCTACCCATCTGGATACGCAGTATTTT. Its protein is CASSYSPTHLDTQYF.

This chain uses TRBV28 with TRBJ1-2; TRBD1 matches at 8 bases. The V gene's germline CDR1 is MDHEN and CDR2 SYDVKM. This CDR3 is 16 amino acids long. V shed 5 bases and J 0 bases; nucleotides not matched to a gene: 8. The CDR3 sequence: CASSTLTGVSNYGYTF. The CDR3 nucleotides read TGTGCCAGCAGTACCCTGACAGGGGTTTCTAACTATGGCTACACCTTC.

This clone was seen just once. The J gene is TRBJ2-1, the V gene TRBV27; 11 positions agree with TRBD1. Unmatched junction bases numbered 11, after V lost 5 bases and J lost 2 bases. The CDR3 is 18 amino acids. Germline CDR1 is MNHEY and CDR2 is SMNVEV (reference sequence). CDR3 sequence reads: CASSLENGQGATYNEQFF. Here the CDR3 DNA reads TGTGCCAGCAGTCTCGAAAACGGACAGGGGGCTACCTACAATGAGCAGTTCTTC.

The V call is TRBV28, the J call TRBJ2-3; 7 bases are shared with TRBD1. The CDR3 covers 14 residues. From germline, CDR1 is MDHEN and CDR2 SYDVKM. The junction had 7 bases not matched to a gene; V was cut back by 10 bases and J by 0 bases. CDR3 DNA: TGTGCCACATCACCGGGACAGAGCACAGATACGCAGTATTTT. It is translated as CATSPGQSTDTQYF.

This clone was observed a single time. The gene calls are TRBV28 and TRBJ2-3; no clear D gene. Deletions cut 7 bases from V and 4 bases from J, with 9 bases between. CDR3 length: 12 amino acids. CDR1 and CDR2 (germline): MDHEN, SYDVKM. In nucleotides, the CDR3 is TGTGCCAGCACTGGGCGCCCAGATACGCAGTATTTT. It translates to CASTGRPDTQYF.

The chain recombines TRBV2 with TRBJ1-5; D is unresolved. This CDR3 has 15 amino acids. Trimming stripped 2 bases from V and 0 bases from J, with 8 bases between. CDR1 and CDR2 (germline): SNHLY, FYNNEI. The DNA of the CDR3 is TGTGCCAGCAGTGAACGGCGGTATAGCAATCAGCCCCAGCATTTT. Translation gives CASSERRYSNQPQHF.

The chain is built from TRBV18 and TRBJ1-5; tentatively, D is TRBD1 (6 bases). This CDR3 comprises 16 residues. The ends were cut back, 2 bases at V and 0 bases at J, with 11 bases in the middle. CDR1 is KGHSH and CDR2 is LQKENI in the germline V gene. The CDR3 sequence is CASSPGGRPSNQPQHF. The CDR3 bases are TGTGCCAGCTCACCAGGGGGCAGACCTAGCAATCAGCCCCAGCATTTT. Full variable domain (missing parts from reference TRBV18 and TRBJ1-5): NAGVMQNPRHLVRRRGQEARLRCSPMKGHSHVYWYRQLPEEGLKFMVYLQKENIIDESGMPKERFSAEFPKEGPSILRIQQVVRGDSAAYFCASSPGGRPSNQPQHFGDGTRLSIL.

This chain uses TRBV27 with TRBJ2-1, with TRBD2 matching 9 bases. Looked up from germline, CDR1 is MNHEY and CDR2 is SMNVEV (reference sequence). Trimming cost V 7 bases and J 8 bases; bases outside gene matches: 12. This CDR3 is 15 amino acids long. CDR3 amino acids: CASKGSGRTLDEQFF. In DNA form, the CDR3 reads TGTGCCAGCAAGGGTAGCGGGAGAACCCTAGATGAGCAGTTCTTC.